This TCR beta chain was found in a study of blood T cell repertoires in COVID-19. Only in-frame clones appear in the TCRdb table, and some are missing; sequencing was by immunoSEQ multiplex PCR. The table includes more than 75,000 clones, just over 85% detected once. Between the trimmed V and J ends, which lost 0 bases and 3 bases, there was a span of 15 bases. This CDR3 has 16 residues. Germline V gives CDR1 SGHRS, CDR2 YFSETQ. The sequence was collected from a woman in her 70s with acute or convalescent COVID-19. Sequenced input: peripheral blood. The rearrangement uses TRBV5-1 and TRBJ1-2, with a possible D match to TRBD1 (6 bases). CDR3 in DNA: TGCGCCAGCAGCTTGGTTCGGGACACTAATGACTATGGCTACACCTTC. Protein product: CASSLVRDTNDYGYTF.